This T cell receptor (beta chain) derives from a study of T cell responses to AZD1222 COVID-19 vaccine. Study-wide points: Spike-specific TCR breadth and depth rose after two AZD1222 doses. Unmutated variant regions are reportedly the target of nearly half of TCRs that are spike-specific. White British people made up most donors, females outnumbered males, and clonal diversity was possibly underestimated.

Clones were sequenced by immunoSEQ multiplex PCR, and TCRdb holds only the in-frame ones, with some missing. This sample yields 90,000 to 130,000 clones, of which roughly 90% are seen a single time; more than 14% belongs to the top ten. Second-dose schedules of about 4 or about 12 weeks were combined. Turning to this clone: Its antigen remains unidentified.

CDR1 is SEHNR and CDR2 is FQNEAQ in the germline V gene (reference sequence). The CDR3 runs 14 residues. The V and J ends lost 0 bases and 1 base respectively, with 5 bases between them. Sequences were derived from peripheral blood, sampled 28 days after the second AZD1222 dose. The receptor was derived from an adult who received the AZD1222 COVID-19 vaccine. J is TRBJ2-3 and V is TRBV7-9; D unclear. The CDR3 spells CASSLATRTDTQYF. In DNA form, the CDR3 reads TGTGCCAGCAGCTTAGCCACTCGCACAGATACGCAGTATTTT.